Given below is one TCR beta chain in context. Antigen: not known. The data were obtained in a study of cytomegalovirus exposure and HLA in healthy donors. Points from the study as a whole: After further analysis at a later stage, under 20,000 TCR beta sequences were associated with HLA alleles at 0.05 false discovery rate. Earlier findings revealed that most TCR beta V segments proved productive either about 90% or about 30% of the time.

PCR amplification relied on 60 Vbeta primers (plus 13 Jbeta primers). Assay: immunoSEQ multiplex PCR; the TCRdb copy retains only in-frame clones and omits some. In the table there are roughly 92,000 clones, 6% to 9% of which are singletons. V was trimmed by 5 bases and J by 4 bases, leaving 4 bases between them. Germline V gene sequence: CDR1 SGHAT, CDR2 FQNNGV. The CDR3 sequence is 11 residues long. Sequencing used PBMCs. J is TRBJ2-3 and V is TRBV11-2; D remains ambiguous. This receptor was obtained from a man between 45 and 60 years old in good health and CMV-seronegative. Here the CDR3 reads CASSASDTQYF. In nucleotides, the CDR3 is TGTGCCAGCAGCGCGTCAGATACGCAGTATTTT.